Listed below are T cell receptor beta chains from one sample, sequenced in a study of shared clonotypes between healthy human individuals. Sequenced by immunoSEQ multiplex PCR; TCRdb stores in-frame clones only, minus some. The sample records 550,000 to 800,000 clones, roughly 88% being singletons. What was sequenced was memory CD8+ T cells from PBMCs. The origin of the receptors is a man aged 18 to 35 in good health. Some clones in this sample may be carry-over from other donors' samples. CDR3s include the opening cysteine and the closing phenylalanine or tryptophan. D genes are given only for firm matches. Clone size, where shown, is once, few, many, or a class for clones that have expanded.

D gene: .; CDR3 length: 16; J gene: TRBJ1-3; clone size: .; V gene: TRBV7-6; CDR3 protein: CASGPGPGYSGNTIYF; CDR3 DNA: TGTGCCAGCGGACCAGGGCCGGGCTACTCTGGAAACACCATATATTTT
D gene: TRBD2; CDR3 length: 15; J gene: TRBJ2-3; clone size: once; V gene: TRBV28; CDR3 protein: CASRLAGGGTDTQYF; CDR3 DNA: TGTGCCAGCAGATTAGCGGGAGGGGGAACAGATACGCAGTATTTT
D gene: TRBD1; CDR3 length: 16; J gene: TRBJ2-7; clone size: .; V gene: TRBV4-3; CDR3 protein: CASSQASGTGSHEQYF; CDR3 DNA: TGCGCCAGCAGCCAAGCCTCAGGGACAGGGAGCCACGAGCAGTACTTC
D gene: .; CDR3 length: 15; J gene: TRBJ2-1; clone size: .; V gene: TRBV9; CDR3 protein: CASSTGQSSYNEQFF; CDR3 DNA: TGTGCCAGCAGTACTGGGCAGAGCTCCTACAATGAGCAGTTCTTC
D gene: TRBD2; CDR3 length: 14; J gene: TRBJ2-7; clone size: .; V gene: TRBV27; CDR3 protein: CASSTSGIYYEQYF; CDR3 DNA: TGTGCCAGCAGTACTAGCGGGATTTACTACGAGCAGTACTTC
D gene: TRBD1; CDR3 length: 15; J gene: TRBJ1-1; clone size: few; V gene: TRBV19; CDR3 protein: CASSMTGTGRSEAFF; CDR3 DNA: TGTGCCAGTAGTATGACCGGGACAGGGCGATCTGAAGCTTTCTTT
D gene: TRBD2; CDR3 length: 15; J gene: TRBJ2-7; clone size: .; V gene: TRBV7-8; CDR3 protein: CASSPLTSGSGEQYF; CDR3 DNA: TGTGCCAGCAGCCCGTTGACTAGCGGGAGTGGCGAGCAGTACTTC
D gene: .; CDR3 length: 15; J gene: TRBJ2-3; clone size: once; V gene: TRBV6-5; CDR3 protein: CASRGRGSSTDTQYF; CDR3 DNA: TGTGCCAGCAGGGGACGGGGGTCTAGCACAGATACGCAGTATTTT
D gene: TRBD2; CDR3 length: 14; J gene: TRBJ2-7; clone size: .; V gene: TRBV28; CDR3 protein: CASSLEAGFYEQYF; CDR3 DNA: TGTGCCAGCAGTTTAGAAGCGGGGTTCTACGAGCAGTACTTC
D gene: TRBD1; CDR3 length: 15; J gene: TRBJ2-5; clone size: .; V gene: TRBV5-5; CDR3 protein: CASSLPNRGQETQYF; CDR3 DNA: TGTGCCAGCAGCTTGCCCAACAGGGGGCAAGAGACCCAGTACTTC
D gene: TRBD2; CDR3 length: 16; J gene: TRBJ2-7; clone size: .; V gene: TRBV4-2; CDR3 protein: CASSQGASGSDYEQYF; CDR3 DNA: TGTGCCAGCAGCCAAGGAGCTAGCGGGAGTGACTACGAGCAGTACTTC
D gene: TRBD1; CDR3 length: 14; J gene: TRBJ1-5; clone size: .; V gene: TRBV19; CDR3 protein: CASSILDRGQPQHF; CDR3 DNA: TGTGCCAGTAGTATTCTCGACAGGGGCCAGCCCCAGCATTTT
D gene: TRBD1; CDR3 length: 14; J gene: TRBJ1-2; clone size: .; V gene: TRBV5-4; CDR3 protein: CASSLRDRNYGYTF; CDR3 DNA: TGTGCCAGCAGCTTGCGGGACAGGAACTATGGCTACACCTTC
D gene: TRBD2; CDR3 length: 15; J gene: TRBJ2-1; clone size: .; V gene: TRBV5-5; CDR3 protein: CASSASGNSYNEQFF; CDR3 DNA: TGTGCCAGCAGCGCTAGCGGGAACTCCTACAATGAGCAGTTCTTC
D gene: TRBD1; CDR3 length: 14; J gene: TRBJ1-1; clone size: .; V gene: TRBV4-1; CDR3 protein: CASSRVGQGTEAFF; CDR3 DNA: TGCGCCAGCAGCCGAGTAGGACAGGGGACTGAAGCTTTCTTT
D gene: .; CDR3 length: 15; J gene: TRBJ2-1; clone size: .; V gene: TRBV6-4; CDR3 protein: CASSDSQGAWDEQFF; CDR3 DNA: TGTGCCAGCAGTGACTCGCAAGGGGCATGGGATGAGCAGTTCTTC
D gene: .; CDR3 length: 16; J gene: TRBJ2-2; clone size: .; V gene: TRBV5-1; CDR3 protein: CASSLDPESNTGELFF; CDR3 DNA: TGCGCCAGCAGCTTGGACCCGGAGTCGAACACCGGGGAGCTGTTTTTT
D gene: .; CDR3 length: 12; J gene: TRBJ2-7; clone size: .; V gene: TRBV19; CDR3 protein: CASSGQSDEQYF; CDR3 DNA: TGTGCCAGTAGTGGACAGAGCGACGAGCAGTACTTC
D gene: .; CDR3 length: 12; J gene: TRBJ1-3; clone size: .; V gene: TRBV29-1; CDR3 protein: CSVETAGNTIYF; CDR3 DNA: TGCAGCGTTGAAACAGCGGGAAACACCATATATTTT
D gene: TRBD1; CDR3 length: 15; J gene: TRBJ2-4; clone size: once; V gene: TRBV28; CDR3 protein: CASRTGFLAKNIQYF; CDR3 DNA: TGTGCCAGCAGGACAGGGTTTCTAGCCAAAAACATTCAGTACTTC
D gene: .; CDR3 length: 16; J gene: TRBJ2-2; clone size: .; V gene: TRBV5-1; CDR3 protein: CASSLDSSKATGELFF; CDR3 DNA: TGCGCCAGCAGCCTAGACAGCTCAAAGGCCACCGGGGAGCTGTTTTTT
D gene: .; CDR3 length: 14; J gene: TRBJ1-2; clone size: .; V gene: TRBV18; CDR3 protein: CASSPRDGNYGYTF; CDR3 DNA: TGTGCCAGCTCACCACGCGACGGTAACTATGGCTACACCTTC
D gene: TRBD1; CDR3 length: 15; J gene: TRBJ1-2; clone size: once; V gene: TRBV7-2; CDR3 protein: CASSLEFRDRHGYTF; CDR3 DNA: TGTGCCAGCAGCTTAGAATTCAGGGACAGGCATGGCTACACCTTC
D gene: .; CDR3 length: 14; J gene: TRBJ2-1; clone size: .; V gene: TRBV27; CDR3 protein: CASTWGVSYNEQFF; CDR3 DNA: TGTGCCAGCACCTGGGGCGTTTCCTACAATGAGCAGTTCTTC
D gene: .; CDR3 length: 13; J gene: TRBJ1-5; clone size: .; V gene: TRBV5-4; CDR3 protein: CASSVGKNQPQHF; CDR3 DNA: TGTGCCAGCAGCGTAGGAAAGAATCAGCCCCAGCATTTT
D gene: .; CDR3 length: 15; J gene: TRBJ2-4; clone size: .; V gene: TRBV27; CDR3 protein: CASSLVAVAKNIQYF; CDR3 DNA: TGTGCCAGCAGTTTAGTAGCGGTAGCCAAAAACATTCAGTACTTC
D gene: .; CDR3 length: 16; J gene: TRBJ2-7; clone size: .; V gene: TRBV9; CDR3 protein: CASSVEAGTTYHEQYF; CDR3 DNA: TGTGCCAGCAGCGTAGAAGCGGGGACAACCTACCACGAGCAGTACTTC
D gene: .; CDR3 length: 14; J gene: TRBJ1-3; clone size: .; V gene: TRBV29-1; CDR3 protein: CSVEDALEGNTIYF; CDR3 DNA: TGCAGCGTTGAAGATGCCCTGGAGGGAAACACCATATATTTT
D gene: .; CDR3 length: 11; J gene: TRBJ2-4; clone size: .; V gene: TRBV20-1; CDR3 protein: CSARDADIQYF; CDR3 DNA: TGCAGTGCTAGGGATGCGGACATTCAGTACTTC
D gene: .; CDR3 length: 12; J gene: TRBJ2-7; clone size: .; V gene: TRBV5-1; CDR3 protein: CASSPRLYEQYF; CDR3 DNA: TGCGCCAGCAGCCCTAGACTCTACGAGCAGTACTTC
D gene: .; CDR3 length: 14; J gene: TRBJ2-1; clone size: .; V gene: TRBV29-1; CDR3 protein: CSVERDSTYNEQFF; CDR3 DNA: TGCAGCGTCGAGCGGGACAGCACCTACAATGAGCAGTTCTTC
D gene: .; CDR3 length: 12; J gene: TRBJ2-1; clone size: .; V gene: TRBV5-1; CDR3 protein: CASSLGLNEQFF; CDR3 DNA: TGCGCCAGCAGCTTGGGTCTCAATGAGCAGTTCTTC
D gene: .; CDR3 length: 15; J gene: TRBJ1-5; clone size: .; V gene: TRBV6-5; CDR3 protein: CASSYRGGWDQPQHF; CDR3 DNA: TGTGCCAGCAGTTACAGGGGTGGGTGGGATCAGCCCCAGCATTTT
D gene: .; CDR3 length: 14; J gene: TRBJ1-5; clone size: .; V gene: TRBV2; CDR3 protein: CASSVAGTNQPQHF; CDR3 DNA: TGTGCCAGCAGTGTGGCGGGAACCAATCAGCCCCAGCATTTT
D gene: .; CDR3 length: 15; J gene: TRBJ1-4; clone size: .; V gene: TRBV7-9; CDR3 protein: CASSQRGEVNEKLFF; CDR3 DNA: TGTGCCAGCAGCCAAAGGGGGGAAGTTAATGAAAAACTGTTTTTT
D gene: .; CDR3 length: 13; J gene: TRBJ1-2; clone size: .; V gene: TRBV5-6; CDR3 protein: CASSLGAGYGYTF; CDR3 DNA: TGTGCCAGCAGCTTGGGGGCGGGCTATGGCTACACCTTC
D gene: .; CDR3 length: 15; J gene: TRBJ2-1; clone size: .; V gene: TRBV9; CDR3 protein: CASSEGVRSYNEQFF; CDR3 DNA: TGTGCCAGCAGCGAGGGGGTACGCTCCTACAATGAGCAGTTCTTC
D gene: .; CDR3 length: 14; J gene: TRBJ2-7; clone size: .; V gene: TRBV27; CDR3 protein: CASSLVRASNEQYF; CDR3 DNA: TGTGCCAGCAGTTTAGTTAGGGCAAGTAACGAGCAGTACTTC
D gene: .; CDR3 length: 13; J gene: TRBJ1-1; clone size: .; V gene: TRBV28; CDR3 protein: CASSETGYAEAFF; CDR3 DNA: TGTGCCAGCAGTGAAACAGGGTACGCTGAAGCTTTCTTT
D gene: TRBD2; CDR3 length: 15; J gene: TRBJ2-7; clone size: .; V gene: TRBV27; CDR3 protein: CASSKGTSGGYEQYF; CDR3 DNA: TGTGCCAGCAGCAAAGGAACTAGCGGGGGATACGAGCAGTACTTC
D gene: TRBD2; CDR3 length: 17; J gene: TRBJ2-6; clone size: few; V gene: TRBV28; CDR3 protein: CASSLVSGGPGANVLTF; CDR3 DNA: TGTGCCAGCAGTTTAGTCAGCGGGGGTCCCGGGGCCAACGTCCTGACTTTC
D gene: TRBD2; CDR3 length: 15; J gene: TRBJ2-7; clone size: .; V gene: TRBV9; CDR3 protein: CASSVGVAGSYEQYF; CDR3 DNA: TGTGCCAGCAGCGTAGGGGTAGCGGGCTCCTACGAGCAGTACTTC
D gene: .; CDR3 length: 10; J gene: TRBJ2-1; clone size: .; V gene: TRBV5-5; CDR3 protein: CASSLEGEFF; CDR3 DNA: TGTGCCAGCAGCTTGGAGGGGGAGTTCTTC
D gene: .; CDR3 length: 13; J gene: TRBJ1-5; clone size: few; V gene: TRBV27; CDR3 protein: CASGWFSNQPQHF; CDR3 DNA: TGTGCCAGCGGGTGGTTTAGCAATCAGCCCCAGCATTTT
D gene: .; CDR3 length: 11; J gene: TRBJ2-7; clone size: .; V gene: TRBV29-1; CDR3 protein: CSRGFRYEQYF; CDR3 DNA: TGCAGCAGGGGTTTTCGGTACGAGCAGTACTTC
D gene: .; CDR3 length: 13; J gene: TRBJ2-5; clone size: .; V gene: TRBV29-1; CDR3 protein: CSGEPGGGETQYF; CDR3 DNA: TGCAGCGGGGAACCAGGGGGAGGAGAGACCCAGTACTTC
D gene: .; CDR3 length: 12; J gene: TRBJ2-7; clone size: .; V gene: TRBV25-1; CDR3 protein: CASSDPTDEQYF; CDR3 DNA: TGTGCCAGCAGTGATCCGACAGACGAGCAGTACTTC
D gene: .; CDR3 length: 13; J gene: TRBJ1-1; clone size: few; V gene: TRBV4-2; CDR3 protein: CASSQAWGTEAFF; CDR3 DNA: TGTGCCAGCAGCCAAGCCTGGGGCACTGAAGCTTTCTTT
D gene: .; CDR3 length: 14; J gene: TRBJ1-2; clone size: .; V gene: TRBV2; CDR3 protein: CASTAGAIQGGYTF; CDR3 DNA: TGTGCCAGCACGGCGGGGGCCATCCAGGGAGGCTACACCTTC
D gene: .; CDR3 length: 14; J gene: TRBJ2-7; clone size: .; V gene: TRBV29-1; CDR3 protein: CSVVGLAANYEQYF; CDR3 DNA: TGCAGCGTTGTTGGGCTAGCTGCTAACTACGAGCAGTACTTC
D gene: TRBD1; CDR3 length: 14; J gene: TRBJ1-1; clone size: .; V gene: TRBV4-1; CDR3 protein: CASSQHTGDTEAFF; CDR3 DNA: TGCGCCAGCAGCCAACATACAGGGGACACTGAAGCTTTCTTT
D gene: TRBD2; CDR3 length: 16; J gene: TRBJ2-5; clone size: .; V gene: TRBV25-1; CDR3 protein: CASSATTLAGGETQYF; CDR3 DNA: TGTGCCAGCAGTGCCACGACTCTAGCGGGAGGAGAGACCCAGTACTTC
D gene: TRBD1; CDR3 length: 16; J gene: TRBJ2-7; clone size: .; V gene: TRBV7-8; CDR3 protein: CASSPRDRPHSYEQYF; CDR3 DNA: TGTGCCAGCAGCCCCCGGGACAGGCCACACTCCTACGAGCAGTACTTC
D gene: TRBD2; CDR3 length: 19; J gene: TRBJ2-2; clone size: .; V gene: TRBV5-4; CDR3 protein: CASSLAGTSTRLNTGELFF; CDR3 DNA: TGTGCCAGCAGCTTGGCCGGGACTAGCACTCGACTGAACACCGGGGAGCTGTTTTTT
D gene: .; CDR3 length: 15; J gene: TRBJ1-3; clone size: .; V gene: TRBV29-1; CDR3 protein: CSVDIPARAGNTIYF; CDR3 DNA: TGCAGCGTTGACATCCCGGCCCGAGCTGGAAACACCATATATTTT
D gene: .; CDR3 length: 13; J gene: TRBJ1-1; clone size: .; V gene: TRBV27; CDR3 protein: CASSPGRNTEAFF; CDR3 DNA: TGTGCCAGCAGCCCAGGGCGTAACACTGAAGCTTTCTTT